These T cell receptor beta chains were read from a single sample in a study of T-cell reconstitution after alpha-beta-depleted transplantation in children. TCRdb processed the PCR reads anew with MiXCR; each CDR3 protein has one entry. The sample records hundreds of thousands of distinct CDR3 sequences, roughly 15% being singletons. The material was PBMCs from the stem cell graft donor, obtained from the stem cell graft. The source is a human donor who donated a stem cell graft to a child with acute myeloid leukemia. CDR3s include the opening cysteine and the closing phenylalanine or tryptophan.

V: TRBV20-1
CDR3: CSAQGAWTEAFF

V: TRBV12-3/TRBV12-4
CDR3: CASSLIAGGREQFF

V: TRBV20-1
CDR3: CSAPTDSYNSPLHF

V: TRBV4-1
CDR3: CASSTTGPPGANVLTF

V: TRBV5-1
CDR3: CASSLAGLETDTQYF

V: TRBV5-1
CDR3: CASSLDRFNEKLFF

V: TRBV5-5
CDR3: CASSAVRGSGTGELFF

V: TRBV29-1
CDR3: CSVRTSGSPDTQYF

V: TRBV3-1
CDR3: CASSLHGEWISLHF

V: TRBV2
CDR3: CASRDGTDYNEQFF

V: TRBV16
CDR3: CASSHYGTGVFYEQYF

V: TRBV25-1
CDR3: CASGDRGQEKLFF

V: TRBV7-9
CDR3: CASSAGDGTYEQYF

V: TRBV20-1
CDR3: CSARPTNYGYTF

V: TRBV20-1
CDR3: CSARESSVPYNEQFF

V: TRBV7-2
CDR3: CASSLALQGIAPLHF

V: TRBV29-1
CDR3: CSVVTSNQPQHF

V: TRBV20-1
CDR3: CSAPTGEEYGYTF

V: TRBV12-3/TRBV12-4
CDR3: CASSPAHEQYF

V: TRBV7-2
CDR3: CASSLQAIYNEQFF

V: TRBV15
CDR3: CATTSQDSNYNEQFF

V: TRBV6-2/TRBV6-3
CDR3: CASSRVDTYEQYF

V: TRBV7-2
CDR3: CASSPARSGANVLTF

V: TRBV11-2
CDR3: CASSLVETGGPGAFF

V: TRBV3-1
CDR3: CASSRVGQGDTEAFF

V: TRBV7-9
CDR3: CASSLGSGGSSYNEQFF

V: TRBV14
CDR3: CASSHSRLAGGVINEQFF

V: TRBV12-3/TRBV12-4
CDR3: CASNSQGYVNTEAFF

V: TRBV25-1
CDR3: CASSDFYRDSRYEQYF